This TCR beta chain was sequenced in a study of blood T cell repertoires in COVID-19. Study in general: Nucleic acid was either cDNA or gDNA, and it came from T cells, B-cell-depleted T cells, or PBMCs.

Germline loops: CDR1 SGDLS, CDR2 YYNGEE. V was clipped by 3 bases and J by 3 bases, with 13 bases between them. This CDR3 comprises 15 residues. The study drew participants aged about 18 to 89 years from roughly 25 US areas. This table comes from immunoSEQ multiplex PCR, and its TCRdb copy is limited to in-frame clones, with some not included. The sample includes roughly 240,000 clones, approximately 88% seen only once; the top ten take 2% to 2.5%. Sequences were obtained from PBMCs or T cells enriched from blood (not recorded which). The chain uses TRBV9 and TRBJ1-5, with a tentative D call TRBD1 (6 bases). This TCR was sampled from a middle-aged woman with acute COVID-19. Here the CDR3 DNA reads TGTGCCAGCAGCGCCCCCCGACAGGACAATCAGCCCCAGCATTTT. This translates into CASSAPRQDNQPQHF.